This is a list of T cell receptor beta chains from one sample in a study of blood T cell repertoires in COVID-19. Profiling relied on immunoSEQ multiplex PCR, and the TCRdb table lists in-frame clones only, not all of them. The sample holds 97,000 or so clones, about 91% seen once. Material: peripheral blood. These receptors all come from a man between 18 and 29 years old with acute or convalescent COVID-19. CDR3s leave out the opening cysteine and the closing phenylalanine or tryptophan. D genes are given only for firm matches.

j_call d_call v_call cdr3_aa
TRBJ2-5 NA TRBV5-1 ASSFGQPETQY
TRBJ1-4 TRBD1 TRBV30 AWSVVGGAGEKLF
TRBJ2-3 TRBD2 TRBV28 ASSRGGPSTDTQY
TRBJ1-1 TRBD1 TRBV7-9 ASSWTGESTEAF
TRBJ2-3 TRBD2 TRBV19 ASSILAGITDTQY
TRBJ2-1 NA TRBV30 AWRLAGTYNEQF
TRBJ1-1 NA TRBV5-4 ASSLGVEAF
TRBJ2-4 TRBD2 TRBV5-8 ASSLGAGGGKNIQY
TRBJ2-1 TRBD2 TRBV5-8 ASSWGSERGWYNEQF
TRBJ2-1 TRBD2 TRBV27 ASSLSGLAGVLYNEQF
TRBJ2-5 TRBD2 TRBV2 ASLAGGSGETQY
TRBJ2-1 NA TRBV20-1 SARELRQF
TRBJ2-1 NA TRBV28 ASRRDPSYNEQF
TRBJ1-3 TRBD1 TRBV7-8 ASSRRGQGNTIY
TRBJ1-4 NA TRBV5-1 ASSPAGGKGEKLF
TRBJ1-1 NA TRBV5-1 ASSFGTRNTEAF
TRBJ1-6 NA TRBV6-1 ASSEFTGYNSPLH
TRBJ1-1 NA TRBV2 ASSGSFNTEAF
TRBJ1-5 TRBD1 TRBV27 ASSSILATGRNQPQH
TRBJ1-6 NA TRBV3-1/TRBV3-2 ASSQATRVNSPLH
TRBJ2-1 NA TRBV7-9 ASSSVINEQF
TRBJ2-1 TRBD2 TRBV5-1 ASSPLAGVGNEQF
TRBJ1-2 TRBD1 TRBV18 ASSPTGAKNYGYT
TRBJ1-5 NA TRBV27 ASSLYGGYSNQPQH
TRBJ1-1 NA TRBV5-1 ASSLRKGVTDSEPEAF
TRBJ2-1 NA TRBV5-4 ASRPFGGGGYNEQF
TRBJ2-3 NA TRBV30 AWEKTGTDTQY
TRBJ2-7 TRBD2 TRBV5-1 ASTLLAGGDEQY
TRBJ2-5 TRBD1 TRBV5-8 ASSSGTGGEETQY
TRBJ1-6 NA TRBV18 ASSPTETGSNSPLH